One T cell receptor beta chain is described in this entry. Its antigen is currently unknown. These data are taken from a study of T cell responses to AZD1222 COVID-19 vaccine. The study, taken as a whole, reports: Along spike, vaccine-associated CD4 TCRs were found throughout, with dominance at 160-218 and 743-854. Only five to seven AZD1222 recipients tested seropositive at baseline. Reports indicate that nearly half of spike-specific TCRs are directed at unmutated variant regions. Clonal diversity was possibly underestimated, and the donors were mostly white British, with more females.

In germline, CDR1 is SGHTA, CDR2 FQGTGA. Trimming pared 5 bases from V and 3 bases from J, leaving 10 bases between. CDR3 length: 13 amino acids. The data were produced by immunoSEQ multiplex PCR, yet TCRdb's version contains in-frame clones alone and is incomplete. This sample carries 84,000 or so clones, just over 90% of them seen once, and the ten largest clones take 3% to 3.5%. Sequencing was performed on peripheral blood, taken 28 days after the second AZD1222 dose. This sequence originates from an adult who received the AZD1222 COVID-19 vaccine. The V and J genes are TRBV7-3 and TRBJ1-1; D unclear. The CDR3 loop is CASSASGDTEAFF. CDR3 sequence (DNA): TGTGCCAGCAGCGCCAGTGGAGACACTGAAGCTTTCTTT.